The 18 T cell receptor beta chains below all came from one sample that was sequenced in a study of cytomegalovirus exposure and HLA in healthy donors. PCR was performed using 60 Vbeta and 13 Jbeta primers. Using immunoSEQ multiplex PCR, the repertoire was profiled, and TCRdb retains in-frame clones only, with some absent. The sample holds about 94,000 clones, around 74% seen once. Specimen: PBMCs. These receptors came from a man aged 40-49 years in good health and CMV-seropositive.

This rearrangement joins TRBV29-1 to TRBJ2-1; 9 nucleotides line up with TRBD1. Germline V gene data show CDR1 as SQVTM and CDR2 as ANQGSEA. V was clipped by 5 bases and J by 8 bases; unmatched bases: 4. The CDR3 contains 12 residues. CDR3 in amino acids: CSVTGQGHEQFF. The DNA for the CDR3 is TGCAGCGTTACGGGACAGGGACATGAGCAGTTCTTC.

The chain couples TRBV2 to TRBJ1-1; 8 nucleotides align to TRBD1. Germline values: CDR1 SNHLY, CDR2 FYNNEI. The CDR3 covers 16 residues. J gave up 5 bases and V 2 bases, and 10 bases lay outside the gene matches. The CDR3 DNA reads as TGTGCCAGCAGTGAACAGGGGGCTAATGTGGGTACTGAAGCTTTCTTT. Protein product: CASSEQGANVGTEAFF.

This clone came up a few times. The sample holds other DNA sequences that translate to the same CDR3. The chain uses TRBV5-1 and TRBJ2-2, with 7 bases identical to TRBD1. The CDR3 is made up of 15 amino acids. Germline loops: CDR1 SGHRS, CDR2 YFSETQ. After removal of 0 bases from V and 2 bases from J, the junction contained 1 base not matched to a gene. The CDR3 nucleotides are TGCGCCAGCAGCTTGGACAGGGGTAACACCGGGGAGCTGTTTTTT. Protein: CASSLDRGNTGELFF.

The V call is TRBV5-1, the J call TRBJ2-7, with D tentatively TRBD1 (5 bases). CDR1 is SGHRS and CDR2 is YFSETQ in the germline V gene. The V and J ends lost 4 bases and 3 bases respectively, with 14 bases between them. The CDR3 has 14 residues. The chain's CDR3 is CASSQDSLVYEQYF. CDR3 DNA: TGCGCCAGCAGCCAAGACAGTCTGGTCTACGAGCAGTACTTC. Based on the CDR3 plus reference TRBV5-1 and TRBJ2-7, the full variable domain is KAGVTQTPRYLIKTRGQQVTLSCSPISGHRSVSWYQQTPGQGLQFLFEYFSETQRNKGNFPGRFSGRQFSNSRSEMNVSTLELGDSALYLCASSQDSLVYEQYFGPGTRLTVT.

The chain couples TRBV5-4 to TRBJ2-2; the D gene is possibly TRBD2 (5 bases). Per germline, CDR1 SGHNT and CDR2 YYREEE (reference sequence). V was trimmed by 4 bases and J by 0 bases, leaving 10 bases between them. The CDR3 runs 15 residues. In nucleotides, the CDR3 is TGTGCCAGCAGCCCGCGAGCGGCGAACACCGGGGAGCTGTTTTTT. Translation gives CASSPRAANTGELFF.

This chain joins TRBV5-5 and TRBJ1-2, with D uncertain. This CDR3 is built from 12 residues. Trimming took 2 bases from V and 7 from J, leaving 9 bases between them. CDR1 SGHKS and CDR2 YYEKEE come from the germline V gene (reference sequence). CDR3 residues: CASSLRGSGYTF. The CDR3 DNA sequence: TGTGCCAGCAGCTTACGGGGTTCTGGCTACACCTTC.

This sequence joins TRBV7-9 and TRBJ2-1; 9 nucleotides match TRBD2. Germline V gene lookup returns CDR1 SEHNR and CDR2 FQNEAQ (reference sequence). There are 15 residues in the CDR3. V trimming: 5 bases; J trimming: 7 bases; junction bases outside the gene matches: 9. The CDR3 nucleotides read TGTGCCAGCAGCCGAAGCGGGGGGCGCCGAAATGAGCAGTTCTTC. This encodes CASSRSGGRRNEQFF. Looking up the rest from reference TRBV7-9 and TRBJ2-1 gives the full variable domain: DTGVSQNPRHKITKRGQNVTFRCDPISEHNRLYWYRQTLGQGPEFLTYFQNEAQLEKSRLLSDRFSAERPKGSFSTLEIQRTEQGDSAMYLCASSRSGGRRNEQFFGPGTRLTVL.

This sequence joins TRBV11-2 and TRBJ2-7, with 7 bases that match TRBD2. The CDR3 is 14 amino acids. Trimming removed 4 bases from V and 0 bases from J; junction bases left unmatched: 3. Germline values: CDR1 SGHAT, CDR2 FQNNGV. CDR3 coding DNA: TGTGCCAGCAGCTCGCGGGACTACTCCTACGAGCAGTACTTC. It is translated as CASSSRDYSYEQYF.

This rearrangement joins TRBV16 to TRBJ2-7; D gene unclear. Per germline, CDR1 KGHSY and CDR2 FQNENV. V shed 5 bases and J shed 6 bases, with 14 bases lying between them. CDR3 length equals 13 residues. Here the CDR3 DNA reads TGTGCCAGCAGCGAGCAAGAGATCTCCGAGCAGTACTTC. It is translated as CASSEQEISEQYF.

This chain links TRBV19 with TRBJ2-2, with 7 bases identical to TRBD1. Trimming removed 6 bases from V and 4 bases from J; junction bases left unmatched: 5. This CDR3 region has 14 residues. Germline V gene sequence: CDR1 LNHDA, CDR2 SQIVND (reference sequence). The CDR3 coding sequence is TGTGCCAGTAGGGTGGGACAGACCACCGGGGAGCTGTTTTTT. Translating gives CASRVGQTTGELFF.

The CDR3 DNA reads as TGTGCCAGCAGTTTGGGGACAGGCAATCAGCCCCAGCATTTT. Translation gives CASSLGTGNQPQHF. The chain carries TRBV28 and TRBJ1-5; TRBD1 matches 7 bases. The CDR3 is 14 residues long. The junction had 1 base not matched to a gene; V was cut back by 3 bases and J by 2 bases. Germline V gene sequence: CDR1 MDHEN, CDR2 SYDVKM.

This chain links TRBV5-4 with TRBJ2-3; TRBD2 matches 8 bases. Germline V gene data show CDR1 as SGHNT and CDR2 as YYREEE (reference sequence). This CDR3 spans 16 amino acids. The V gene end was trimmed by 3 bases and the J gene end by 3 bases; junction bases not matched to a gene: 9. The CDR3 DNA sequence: TGTGCCAGCAGCTGGGGGGCCAGCGGGGGTACAGATACGCAGTATTTT. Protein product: CASSWGASGGTDTQYF.

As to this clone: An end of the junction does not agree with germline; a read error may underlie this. CDR3 residues: CASSYEESNQSQHF. The CDR3 nucleotides read TGTGCCAGCAGTTACGAGGAGAGCAATCAGTCCCAGCATTTT. The V call is TRBV6-6, the J call TRBJ1-5; D gene uncertain. Germline CDR1 and CDR2: MNHNY and SVGAGI (reference sequence). The CDR3 has 14 residues.

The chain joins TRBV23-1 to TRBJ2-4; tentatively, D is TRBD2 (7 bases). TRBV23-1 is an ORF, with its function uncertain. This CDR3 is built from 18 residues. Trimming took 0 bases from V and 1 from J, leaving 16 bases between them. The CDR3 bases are TGCGCCAGCAGTCAATCCCGCGCGGGGGCAGGGGCCAAAAACATTCAGTACTTC. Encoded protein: CASSQSRAGAGAKNIQYF.

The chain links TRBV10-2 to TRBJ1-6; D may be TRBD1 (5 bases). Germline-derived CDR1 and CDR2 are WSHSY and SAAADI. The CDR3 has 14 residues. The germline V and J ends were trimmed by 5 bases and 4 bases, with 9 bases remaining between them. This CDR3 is CASSSTVYNSPLHF. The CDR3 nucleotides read TGCGCCAGCAGTTCGACAGTTTATAATTCACCCCTCCACTTT.

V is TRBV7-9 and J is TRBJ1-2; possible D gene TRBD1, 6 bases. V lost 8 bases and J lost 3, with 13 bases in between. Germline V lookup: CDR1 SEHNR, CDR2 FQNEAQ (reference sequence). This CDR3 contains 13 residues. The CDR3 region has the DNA TGTGCCAGCGGTCTACAGGGTTACTATGGCTACACCTTC. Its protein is CASGLQGYYGYTF.

The CDR3 DNA follows: TGTGCCAGCAGCGTAGGGGACAGGGAGGGAAACTATGGCTACACCTTC. The encoded protein is CASSVGDREGNYGYTF. The chain combines TRBV9 with TRBJ1-2; 9 bases map to TRBD1. This CDR3 region has 16 residues. Trimming removed 0 bases from V and 2 bases from J; junction bases left unmatched: 5. The V gene's germline CDR1 is SGDLS and CDR2 YYNGEE.

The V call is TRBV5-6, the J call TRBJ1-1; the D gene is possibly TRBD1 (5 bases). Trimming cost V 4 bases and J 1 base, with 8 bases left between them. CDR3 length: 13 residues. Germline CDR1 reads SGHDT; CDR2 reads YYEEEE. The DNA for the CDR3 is TGTGCCAGCAGCAGGACACCGAACACTGAAGCTTTCTTT. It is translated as CASSRTPNTEAFF.